The 17 T cell receptor beta chains presented below share a single source sample, sequenced in a study of read filtering for tumor transcriptome and immune sequencing. The library was built from roughly 400 ng RNA with molecular barcoded adaptors for alpha/delta and beta/gamma chains. TCRdb recomputed calls from the reads with MiXCR, one row per CDR3 protein. This repertoire shows under 60,000 distinct CDR3 sequences, roughly 19% found once; its top ten account for 15%. The sequenced material came from a population of CD138-negative cells sorted from bone marrow. Every receptor here comes from a donor aged 40 or older with multiple myeloma.

Notes on this clonotype: This may be a read error: a much more frequent sequence differs by one nucleotide. The V gene is TRBV23-1, the J gene TRBJ2-1; D might be TRBD2 (5 bases). TRBV23-1 carries the ORF label, with uncertain function. The V end was cut by 5 bases, the J end by 3 bases, with 23 bases between. The length of the CDR3 is 18 residues. The CDR3: CASSTRGEQPKSYNEQFF. Here the CDR3 DNA reads TGCGCCAGCAGTACCCGGGGAGAGCAGCCTAAAAGCTACAATGAGCAGTTCTTC.

This clonotype turned up a few times. This chain connects TRBV20-1 to TRBJ2-7, with D possibly matching TRBD1 (7 bases). V shed 6 bases and J shed 3 bases, with 15 bases lying between them. CDR1 and CDR2 (germline): DFQATT, SNEGSKA (reference sequence). The CDR3 spans 13 residues. The CDR3 loop is CSAQGGGFYEQYF. CDR3 DNA: TGCAGTGCCCAGGGGGGTGGATTCTACGAGCAGTACTTC.

The table lists this clonotype with a few counts. This chain links TRBV5-1 with TRBJ1-5; TRBD1 is a possible D gene (5 bases). The ends were cut back, 1 base at V and 6 bases at J, with 11 bases in the middle. CDR3 length equals 14 residues. Germline-derived CDR1 and CDR2 are SGHRS and YFSETQ. CDR3 sequence (DNA): TGCGCCAGCAGCTTGACGGCAGGGTTTCAGCCCCAGCATTTT. Its protein product is CASSLTAGFQPQHF.

The CDR3, as DNA: TGTGCCAGTAGCGGACGGGACAACCCTGGAGAGACCCAGTACTTC. The encoded protein is CASSGRDNPGETQYF. The V call is TRBV19, the J call TRBJ2-5; tentatively, D is TRBD1 (6 bases). This CDR3 contains 15 residues. Between the trimmed V and J ends, which lost 6 bases and 4 bases, there was a span of 18 bases. The germline gives CDR1 LNHDA, CDR2 SQIVND (reference sequence).

V usage is TRBV6-1 and J usage is TRBJ2-1, with 9 nucleotides matching TRBD1. The CDR3 contains 15 residues. Germline CDR1 is MNHNS and CDR2 is SASEGT. V was clipped by 4 bases and J by 7 bases; unmatched bases: 8. CDR3 in amino acids: CASSGGTGGPNEQFF. The CDR3 bases are TGTGCCAGCAGTGGGGGCACAGGGGGCCCGAATGAGCAGTTCTTC.

This clonotype was detected many times. The chain joins TRBV2 to TRBJ2-3; possibly TRBD1 for D (5 bases). Germline lookup yields CDR1 SNHLY and CDR2 FYNNEI. There are 14 residues in the CDR3. Trimming left V 3 bases short and J 2 bases short, with 9 bases between. The CDR3, as DNA: TGTGCCAGCAGTGATGACAGAGTCACAGATACGCAGTATTTT. Its protein is CASSDDRVTDTQYF.

This clonotype has ten or more counts. The rearrangement uses TRBV27 and TRBJ2-5; maybe TRBD1 (6 bases). The CDR3 extends over 17 amino acids. The germline CDR1 and CDR2 sequences are MNHEY and SMNVEV (reference sequence). V shed 3 bases and J shed 5 bases, with 22 bases lying between them. DNA for the CDR3: TGTGCCAGCAGTTTCCGTGGGGTCACAGGGCTAGGGGAGACCCAGTACTTC. Its translation is CASSFRGVTGLGETQYF.

This clonotype showed up many times. V is TRBV29-1 and J is TRBJ1-2; D uncertain. The CDR3 extends over 13 amino acids. CDR1 SQVTM and CDR2 ANQGSEA come from the germline V gene. The ends were cut back, 4 bases at V and 6 bases at J, with 15 bases in the middle. CDR3 DNA: TGCAGCGTTGTCCCCCGGCTGGCCGATGGCTACACCTTC. It codes for CSVVPRLADGYTF. Together with reference TRBV29-1 and TRBJ1-2, the CDR3 gives the full variable domain: SAVISQKPSRDICQRGTSLTIQCQVDSQVTMMFWYRQQPGQSLTLIATANQGSEATYESGFVIDKFPISRPNLTFSTLTVSNMSPEDSSIYLCSVVPRLADGYTFGSGTRLTVV.

The chain employs TRBV27 and TRBJ1-2; D is possibly TRBD1 (5 bases). There are 13 residues in the CDR3. Germline CDR1 is MNHEY and CDR2 is SMNVEV (reference sequence). V was clipped by 4 bases and J by 8 bases, with 14 bases between them. The CDR3 sequence: CASSSGLPGGYTF. CDR3 in DNA: TGTGCCAGCAGTTCAGGGCTTCCCGGGGGCTACACCTTC.

This clonotype was detected many times. The chain has TRBV12-3 or TRBV12-4 and TRBJ2-1; TRBD2 might be the D (5 bases). This CDR3 contains 13 residues. Trimming left V 3 bases short and J 12 bases short, with 15 bases between. CDR3 residues: CASSFYVGAGQFF. The CDR3, as DNA: TGTGCCAGCAGTTTCTATGTGGGCGCGGGGCAGTTCTTC.

Many counts were recorded for this clonotype. The CDR3 DNA follows: TGTGCCAGCTCACTGGGACAGAAGAACACTGAAGCTTTCTTT. It encodes CASSLGQKNTEAFF. J is TRBJ1-1 and V is TRBV18; 7 bases align to TRBD1. Trimming at V came to 4 bases and at J to 1 base, leaving 3 bases not matched to a gene. CDR3 length: 14 residues. In germline, CDR1 is KGHSH, CDR2 LQKENI.

This clonotype was recorded many times. The V gene is TRBV3-1, the J gene TRBJ2-3, with 7 bases that match TRBD1. J was trimmed by 4 bases and V by 4 bases; bases with no gene match: 8. The CDR3 sequence is 15 residues long. The germline gives CDR1 LGHDT, CDR2 YNNKEL (reference sequence). CDR3 sequence (DNA): TGTGCCAGCAGCCCGACAGGGCATAACGCAGATACGCAGTATTTT. The encoded protein is CASSPTGHNADTQYF.

As to this clonotype: Likely a read error: the CDR3 ends without its conserved phenylalanine or tryptophan. The chain recombines TRBV29-1 with TRBJ2-5; no clear D. CDR1 is SQVTM, CDR2 ANQGSEA, per germline. The CDR3 contains 12 residues. The CDR3 region has the DNA TGCAGCGTTTACCCTGGGCAAGAGGCCCAGTACTCC. It encodes CSVYPGQEAQYS.

The V gene is TRBV6-6, the J gene TRBJ1-5; D is ambiguous. Germline assignment: CDR1 MNHNY and CDR2 SVGAGI (reference sequence). This CDR3 has 12 amino acids. Trimming removed 4 bases at V and 7 bases at J, with 8 bases between. The CDR3 bases are TGTGCCAGCAGTTCCGTATCCCAGCCCCAGCATTTT. Translated: CASSSVSQPQHF.

This clonotype was seen repeatedly, ten times or more. V gene TRBV4-1 combines with J gene TRBJ2-1; D is possibly TRBD2 (5 bases). This CDR3 has 16 amino acids. V was pared by 4 bases and J by 7 bases, with 20 bases between. Germline V gene lookup returns CDR1 MGHRA and CDR2 YSYEKL. CDR3 amino acids: CASSPLGARQSNEQFF. DNA for the CDR3: TGCGCCAGCAGCCCCCTGGGAGCCCGCCAAAGTAATGAGCAGTTCTTC.

The chain employs TRBV9 and TRBJ2-2; D gene ambiguous. CDR1 SGDLS and CDR2 YYNGEE come from the germline V gene. The CDR3 covers 15 residues. With 0 bases removed from V and 4 bases from J, the gap between germline ends came to 10 bases. In DNA, the CDR3 is TGTGCCAGCAGCGTAGAGGCCAGCCTCACCGGGGAGCTGTTTTTT. It is translated as CASSVEASLTGELFF.

This clonotype was seen repeatedly, ten times or more. V usage is TRBV29-1 and J usage is TRBJ2-1; 13 positions match TRBD2. Germline lookup yields CDR1 SQVTM and CDR2 ANQGSEA. Germline trimming cut 6 bases from V and 8 bases from J; bases unmatched to any gene: 10. CDR3 size: 15 residues. This CDR3 reads CSVVKGTSGKYEQFF. The CDR3 DNA reads as TGCAGCGTCGTGAAAGGGACTAGCGGGAAATATGAGCAGTTCTTC.